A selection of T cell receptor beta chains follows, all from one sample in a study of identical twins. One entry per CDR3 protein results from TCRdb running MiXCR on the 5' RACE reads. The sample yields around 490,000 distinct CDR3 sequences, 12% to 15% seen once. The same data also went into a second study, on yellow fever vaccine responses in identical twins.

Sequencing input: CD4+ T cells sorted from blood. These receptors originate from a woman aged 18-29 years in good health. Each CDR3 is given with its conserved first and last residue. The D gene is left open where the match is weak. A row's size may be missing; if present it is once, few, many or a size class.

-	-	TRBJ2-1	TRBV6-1	TGTGCCATCAGTGAAGCCCCAACTTCGAAAGCGGCGAACAATGAGCAGTTCTTC	CAISEAPTSKAANNEQFF
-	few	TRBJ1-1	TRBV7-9	TGTGCCAGCAGCTTAAGGGGGTTAAGCACTGAAGCTTTCTTT	CASSLRGLSTEAFF
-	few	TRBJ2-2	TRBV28	TGTGCCAGCAGTTCCGGCCACGCCGCCGGGGAGCTGTTTTTT	CASSSGHAAGELFF
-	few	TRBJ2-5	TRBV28	TGTGCCGGAGGGAGGATTGGAGAGACCCAGTACTTC	CAGGRIGETQYF
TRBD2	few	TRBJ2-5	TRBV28	TGTGCCAGCAGTTTACTTGCCAGCGGGAGGATCCAAGAGACCCAGTACTTC	CASSLLASGRIQETQYF
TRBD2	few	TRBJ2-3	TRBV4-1	TGCGCCAGCAGCCTCGGGACTAGCTATCTAACAGATACGCAGTATTTT	CASSLGTSYLTDTQYF
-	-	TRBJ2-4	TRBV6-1	TGTGCCATCGCTTCCATTCAACAGGATCCCAAAAACATTCAGTACTTC	CAIASIQQDPKNIQYF
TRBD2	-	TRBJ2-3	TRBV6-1	TGTGCCAGCAACCAACTAGCGGGAGGGGGAGATACGCAGTATTTT	CASNQLAGGGDTQYF
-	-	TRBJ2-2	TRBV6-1	TGTGCCAGCAGTCTTCCTTTATCCGGGGAGCTGTTTTTT	CASSLPLSGELFF
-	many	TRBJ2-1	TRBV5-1	TGCGCCAGCAGCTTGGCCAACTTCTTTGAGCAGTTCTTC	CASSLANFFEQFF
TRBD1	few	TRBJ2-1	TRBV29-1	TGCAGCGTGACAGGGTCAAATGAGCAGTTCTTC	CSVTGSNEQFF
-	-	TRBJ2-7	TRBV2	TGTGCCAGCAGTGAAGCGCGGTCTAGTAGCCACGAGCAGTACTTC	CASSEARSSSHEQYF